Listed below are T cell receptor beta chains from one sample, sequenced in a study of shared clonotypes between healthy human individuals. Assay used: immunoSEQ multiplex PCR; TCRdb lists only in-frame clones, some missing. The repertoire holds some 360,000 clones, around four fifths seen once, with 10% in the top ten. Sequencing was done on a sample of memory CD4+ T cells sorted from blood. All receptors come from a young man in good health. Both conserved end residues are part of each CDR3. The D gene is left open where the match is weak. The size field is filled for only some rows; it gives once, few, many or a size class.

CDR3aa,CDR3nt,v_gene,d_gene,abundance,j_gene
CASNPGGYTPNTEAFF,TGTGCCAGCAACCCTGGGGGATACACTCCAAACACTGAAGCTTTCTTT,TRBV7-9,.,once,TRBJ1-1
CASSEWGDSTDTQYF,TGTGCCAGCAGTGAGTGGGGGGACAGCACAGATACGCAGTATTTT,TRBV2,.,.,TRBJ2-3
CASTERRLQYEQYF,TGTGCCAGCACAGAACGGCGACTCCAATACGAGCAGTACTTC,TRBV2,.,.,TRBJ2-7
CASSSPGTGGDEQFF,TGTGCCAGCAGCTCACCCGGGACAGGGGGCGATGAGCAGTTCTTC,TRBV5-4,TRBD1,.,TRBJ2-1
CASRRLLAGGELFF,TGTGCCAGCAGGCGACTTTTAGCGGGAGGGGAGCTGTTTTTT,TRBV27,TRBD2,.,TRBJ2-2
CASRELTSGGYTF,TGTGCCAGCCGCGAGCTGACGTCCGGTGGCTACACCTTC,TRBV6-5,.,.,TRBJ1-2
CASSAIKTGVEQYF,TGTGCCAGCAGCGCCATCAAGACAGGGGTCGAGCAGTACTTC,TRBV11-2,TRBD1,few,TRBJ2-7
CASSSDRGNNEQFF,TGCGCCAGCAGCTCGGACAGGGGTAACAATGAGCAGTTCTTC,TRBV5-1,TRBD1,.,TRBJ2-1
CASSDGTSGYTGELFF,TGTGCCAGCAGTGACGGGACTAGCGGTTACACCGGGGAGCTGTTTTTT,TRBV6-4,TRBD2,.,TRBJ2-2
CASSRISGRSTGELFF,TGTGCCAGCAGCCGCATTAGCGGGAGAAGCACCGGGGAGCTGTTTTTT,TRBV11-2,TRBD2,.,TRBJ2-2
CASSSPSGRIYEQYF,TGTGCCAGCAGTTCCCCTAGCGGGAGAATCTACGAGCAGTACTTC,TRBV27,TRBD2,.,TRBJ2-7
CASSLNVGGLEAFF,TGTGCCAGCAGTTTAAACGTCGGGGGACTTGAAGCTTTCTTT,TRBV28,.,.,TRBJ1-1
CASISVLGGTEAFF,TGTGCCAGCATCAGTGTATTAGGGGGCACTGAAGCTTTCTTT,TRBV6-1,.,.,TRBJ1-1
CASGETHLDYTF,TGTGCCAGCGGGGAGACGCATCTGGACTACACCTTC,TRBV2,.,few,TRBJ1-2
CASSLWGAQNEQFF,TGCGCCAGCAGCTTATGGGGGGCGCAGAATGAGCAGTTCTTC,TRBV5-1,.,.,TRBJ2-1
CASSASLDTQYF,TGTGCCAGCAGCGCCAGTTTGGATACGCAGTATTTT,TRBV7-9,.,.,TRBJ2-3
CASTPARGTSSYNEQFF,TGTGCCAGCACCCCGGCGAGGGGGACGAGCTCCTACAATGAGCAGTTCTTC,TRBV7-8,.,many,TRBJ2-1
CAISVGDREDYGYTF,TGTGCCATCAGTGTTGGGGACAGGGAGGACTATGGCTACACCTTC,TRBV10-3,TRBD1,.,TRBJ1-2
CASSVKGGPVDTQYF,TGTGCCAGCAGCGTAAAAGGCGGGCCTGTTGATACGCAGTATTTT,TRBV9,.,.,TRBJ2-3
CASSPNRDGNTIYF,TGTGCCAGCAGCCCGAACAGGGATGGAAACACCATATATTTT,TRBV13,.,.,TRBJ1-3
CASRSYGTGVTGANVLTF,TGCGCCAGCAGAAGTTACGGGACAGGGGTAACTGGGGCCAACGTCCTGACTTTC,TRBV5-1,TRBD1,.,TRBJ2-6
CASRRKDREAGELFF,TGTGCCAGCCGCAGGAAGGACAGGGAGGCCGGGGAGCTGTTTTTT,TRBV27,TRBD1,.,TRBJ2-2
CASSFGTGANVLTF,TGCGCCAGCAGCTTCGGGACTGGGGCCAACGTCCTGACTTTC,TRBV5-1,.,.,TRBJ2-6
CASSLTRPKGTVVGYEQYF,TGTGCCAGCAGTTTAACCCGACCTAAGGGCACAGTCGTCGGTTACGAGCAGTACTTC,TRBV28,.,.,TRBJ2-7
CASSLSLVLSSYEQYF,TGTGCCAGCAGTTTATCTCTAGTGCTGAGCTCCTACGAGCAGTACTTC,TRBV27,.,.,TRBJ2-7
CSVLWNQETQYF,TGCAGCGTTCTGTGGAACCAAGAGACCCAGTACTTC,TRBV29-1,.,.,TRBJ2-5
CASSRGIFGTSGYNEQFF,TGTGCCAGCAGCCGAGGGATTTTCGGGACTAGCGGCTACAATGAGCAGTTCTTC,TRBV7-9,TRBD2,.,TRBJ2-1
CASSRPGGDRVDLSAFF,TGTGCCAGCAGCCGACCTGGGGGGGACAGGGTTGATCTATCCGCTTTCTTT,TRBV5-4,TRBD1,few,TRBJ1-1
CASSSRGGTGVNEQFF,TGTGCCAGCAGCTCCCGAGGGGGAACAGGAGTCAATGAGCAGTTCTTC,TRBV2,.,.,TRBJ2-1